The clone carrying this T cell receptor beta chain was recorded a few times. Its antigen remains unknown. The source of the sample is a study of T cell repertoires in cytomegalovirus infection. The overall study: An indication of both CMV infection and matching HLA type came from public TCR beta signatures.

TCRdb used MiXCR to reprocess the reads, holding one entry per CDR3 protein. The sample yields roughly 240,000 distinct CDR3 sequences, about 5.9% seen once. Study-level findings and limits: The ex vivo response was dominated by HLA-C-restricted CMV-specific TCR beta clonotypes. Summed frequency of shared TCR beta families picked out CMV carriers who also had the relevant HLA.

Trimming took 2 bases from V and 3 from J, leaving 7 bases between them. The CDR3 contains 13 residues. Germline CDR1 reads DFQATT; CDR2 reads SNEGSKA (reference sequence). Sequenced input: PBMCs. The chain joins TRBV20-1 to TRBJ2-2; D not resolved. The source is a human donor in good health (CMV status not recorded). Some clones in this sample may be carry-over from other donors' samples. The CDR3 reads CSARLQDTGELFF. The CDR3 DNA is TGCAGTGCTAGATTACAAGACACCGGGGAGCTGTTTTTT.